Listed below are T cell receptor beta chains from one sample, sequenced in a study of regulatory T cells in long-lasting Graves disease. Each CDR3 protein gets one entry after TCRdb re-called the multiplex PCR reads with MiXCR. The sample yields more than 300,000 distinct CDR3 sequences, roughly 25% seen once. Sequencing was performed on peripheral blood mononuclear cells (PBMCs), taken when the disease was refractory, from a patient treated with antithyroid drugs. The receptors stem from a woman aged 40 to 50 with Graves disease. Both conserved end residues are trimmed from each CDR3. Fields, in order: V gene, J gene, CDR3 protein.

v_gene: TRBV5-1
j_gene: TRBJ2-5
CDR3aa: ASSLVVDKMETQY

v_gene: TRBV28
j_gene: TRBJ2-5
CDR3aa: ASSSELVAGQETQY

v_gene: TRBV28
j_gene: TRBJ1-5
CDR3aa: ASRPGLGGNQPRH

v_gene: TRBV28
j_gene: TRBJ1-1
CDR3aa: ASIRLENTEAF

v_gene: TRBV30
j_gene: TRBJ2-6
CDR3aa: AWSRRSDHLSGANVLT

v_gene: TRBV24-1
j_gene: TRBJ2-2
CDR3aa: ATSDTHRGGELF

v_gene: TRBV19
j_gene: TRBJ2-2
CDR3aa: ASSLTSSSDSGELF

v_gene: TRBV12-3/TRBV12-4
j_gene: TRBJ2-2
CDR3aa: ASSFSNTGELF

v_gene: TRBV30
j_gene: TRBJ1-5
CDR3aa: AWTRQGDQPQH

v_gene: TRBV28
j_gene: TRBJ2-7
CDR3aa: ASSLTDRVGAYEQY

v_gene: TRBV19
j_gene: TRBJ1-5
CDR3aa: ASSIDRRTWTQPQH

v_gene: TRBV28
j_gene: TRBJ2-4
CDR3aa: ASDPGGRAKNIQY

v_gene: TRBV28
j_gene: TRBJ1-5
CDR3aa: ASRSQQFYNQPQH

v_gene: TRBV6-1
j_gene: TRBJ2-5
CDR3aa: ASSTETSGETQY

v_gene: TRBV2
j_gene: TRBJ1-4
CDR3aa: ASSEPGTGDEKLF

v_gene: TRBV19
j_gene: TRBJ1-1
CDR3aa: ASSIDTENTEAF

v_gene: TRBV7-9
j_gene: TRBJ1-3
CDR3aa: ASSLAALNGSNTIY

v_gene: TRBV10-3
j_gene: TRBJ1-1
CDR3aa: AISDPGQGLSEAF

v_gene: TRBV19
j_gene: TRBJ1-5
CDR3aa: ASNPTGLSNQPQH

v_gene: TRBV2
j_gene: TRBJ1-3
CDR3aa: ASSPLPAAGNTIY

v_gene: TRBV6-5
j_gene: TRBJ1-4
CDR3aa: ASSYTPAGVGEKLF

v_gene: TRBV27
j_gene: TRBJ1-1
CDR3aa: ASSLSVLSVNTEAF

v_gene: TRBV6-1
j_gene: TRBJ2-2
CDR3aa: ASNPDQSLNTGELF

v_gene: TRBV28
j_gene: TRBJ2-5
CDR3aa: ASSYSGTSGIEKQETQY

v_gene: TRBV11-2
j_gene: TRBJ1-1
CDR3aa: ASSLDWQVGLNTEAF

v_gene: TRBV14
j_gene: TRBJ2-7
CDR3aa: ASSHLSGRAYEQY

v_gene: TRBV6-2/TRBV6-3
j_gene: TRBJ1-5
CDR3aa: ASSYSNRYEPQH

v_gene: TRBV19
j_gene: TRBJ2-7
CDR3aa: ASSMGHLEQY

v_gene: TRBV19
j_gene: TRBJ1-1
CDR3aa: ASKHLPGQYLNTEAF

v_gene: TRBV7-9
j_gene: TRBJ2-7
CDR3aa: ASSSDIGPDEQY

v_gene: TRBV2
j_gene: TRBJ2-5
CDR3aa: ASSETSGLQETQY

v_gene: TRBV20-1
j_gene: TRBJ1-5
CDR3aa: SANRGATNQPQH

v_gene: TRBV6-2/TRBV6-3
j_gene: TRBJ1-5
CDR3aa: ASSEGALLNQPQH

v_gene: TRBV19
j_gene: TRBJ1-1
CDR3aa: ASSSLGTRGTEAF

v_gene: TRBV20-1
j_gene: TRBJ1-1
CDR3aa: SASPQGAPEAF

v_gene: TRBV7-6
j_gene: TRBJ2-2
CDR3aa: ASSLAPDYTGELF

v_gene: TRBV7-9
j_gene: TRBJ2-7
CDR3aa: ASSGAGTSGTRYEQY

v_gene: TRBV2
j_gene: TRBJ1-5
CDR3aa: ASSKQSPNQPQH

v_gene: TRBV6-2/TRBV6-3
j_gene: TRBJ1-1
CDR3aa: ASSSRGPTEAF

v_gene: TRBV3-1
j_gene: TRBJ1-2
CDR3aa: ASSQDWAGGKNGYGYT

v_gene: TRBV7-9
j_gene: TRBJ2-4
CDR3aa: ASRQGENIQY

v_gene: TRBV9
j_gene: TRBJ1-1
CDR3aa: ASSPGGGLLTEAF

v_gene: TRBV5-5
j_gene: TRBJ2-3
CDR3aa: ASSLGGYTDTRY

v_gene: TRBV6-5
j_gene: TRBJ2-2
CDR3aa: ASSYVGPNTGELF

v_gene: TRBV4-1
j_gene: TRBJ2-7
CDR3aa: ASSQAPGTTYHEQY

v_gene: TRBV14
j_gene: TRBJ2-7
CDR3aa: ASSQYKANSWPYEQY

v_gene: TRBV6-1
j_gene: TRBJ1-2
CDR3aa: ASSLRGSNYGYT

v_gene: TRBV20-1
j_gene: TRBJ1-6
CDR3aa: SAHQGWVDNSPLH

v_gene: TRBV5-1
j_gene: TRBJ2-5
CDR3aa: ASSLGEPYQETQY

v_gene: TRBV6-2/TRBV6-3
j_gene: TRBJ2-7
CDR3aa: ASSYGVPLVAGVRGEQY